These 11 T cell receptor beta chains were sequenced from one sample in a study of T cell repertoires in cytomegalovirus infection (dated by TCRdb to between 2018 and 2021). These reads were obtained on an Illumina HiSeq 1500. TCRdb took the public reads, trimmed them with fastp at Q25, ran MiXCR for clone calling and kept in-frame beta chains. Records with the same CDR3 protein are collapsed into one entry carrying the most frequent genes and DNA. This sample has 210,000 or so distinct CDR3 sequences in its table, and roughly 6.5% of those were observed once. Jointly, the top ten make up less than 7.5% of the sample. The specimen sequenced was PBMCs. The source is a human donor in good health (CMV status not recorded). Some clones in this sample may be carry-over from other donors' samples.

This clonotype was picked up a small number of times. The chain links TRBV12-3 or TRBV12-4 to TRBJ1-6; TRBD1 aligns across 8 bases. Trimming took 5 bases from V and 8 from J; bases not matched to a gene: 2. CDR3 length equals 13 residues. For the CDR3, the DNA is TGTGCCAGCAGTGCGACAGGGGATTCACCCCTCCACTTT. This codes for CASSATGDSPLHF.

This clonotype was observed at least ten times. This chain links TRBV6-2 or TRBV6-3 with TRBJ1-5; D is undetermined. The CDR3 spans 15 residues. V was trimmed by 6 bases and J by 1 base, leaving 13 bases between them. Looked up from germline, CDR1 is MNHEY and CDR2 is SVGEGT. Here the CDR3 reads CASSPGRRSNQPQHF. In nucleotides, the CDR3 is TGTGCCAGCAGCCCCGGACGAAGGAGCAATCAGCCCCAGCATTTT.

This clonotype was seen repeatedly, ten times or more. The chain employs TRBV6-2 or TRBV6-3 and TRBJ2-7, with 9 bases identical to TRBD1. The length of the CDR3 is 16 residues. Losses at the gene ends were 0 bases for V and 1 base for J; bases not matched to a gene: 4. Looked up from germline, CDR1 is MNHEY and CDR2 is SVGEGT. The CDR3, as DNA: TGTGCCAGCAGTTACTCCGGGACAGGGAATTCCTACGAGCAGTACTTC. Its protein is CASSYSGTGNSYEQYF.

In its sample, this clonotype was seen many times. The chain links TRBV27 to TRBJ2-7; no firm D call. Trimming stripped 5 bases from V and 6 bases from J, with 11 bases between. Germline CDR1 reads MNHEY; CDR2 reads SMNVEV (reference sequence). The CDR3 extends over 12 amino acids. The CDR3 DNA follows: TGTGCCAGCAGTCCCGATCGGAGCGAGCAGTACTTC. Protein product: CASSPDRSEQYF.

This clonotype was picked up a small number of times. J is TRBJ2-5 and V is TRBV19, with D uncertain. The germline V gene encodes CDR1 LNHDA and CDR2 SQIVND (reference sequence). Between the trimmed V and J ends, which lost 0 bases and 1 base, there was a span of 6 bases. CDR3 length equals 14 residues. The CDR3 nucleotides are TGTGCCAGTAGTATAGATCGGCTCCAAGAGACCCAGTACTTC. Its protein is CASSIDRLQETQYF.

This clonotype was recorded many times. The J gene is TRBJ2-1, the V gene TRBV9; the D call may be TRBD1 or TRBD2 (5 bases each). The V end lost 4 bases, the J end lost 8 bases, and 13 bases lay between the germline ends. The germline V gene has CDR1 SGDLS and CDR2 YYNGEE. The CDR3 consists of 13 residues. The CDR3 sequence is CASSPQLGDEQFF. DNA for the CDR3: TGTGCCAGCAGCCCCCAATTGGGGGATGAGCAGTTCTTC.

The sample holds many counts of this clonotype. The rearrangement uses TRBV7-2 and TRBJ2-7; 9 nucleotides match TRBD2. CDR3 length: 15 residues. Germline lookup yields CDR1 SGHTA and CDR2 FQGNSA. V gave up 1 base and J gave up 4 bases; unmatched junction bases: 5. CDR3 DNA sequence: TGTGCCAGCAGCTTAGTGGCGGGGGGGGCTTACGAGCAGTACTTC. It specifies CASSLVAGGAYEQYF.

This clonotype was found many times. The V gene is TRBV30, the J gene TRBJ2-1; D uncertain. From germline, CDR1 is GTSNPN and CDR2 SVGIG (reference sequence). The V end was cut by 1 base, the J end by 7 bases, with 8 bases between. The CDR3 extends over 12 amino acids. The CDR3 DNA is TGTGCCTGGAGTGCAAATTGGAATGAGCAGTTCTTC. It codes for CAWSANWNEQFF.

This clonotype was seen at least ten times. This chain joins TRBV29-1 and TRBJ1-3, with TRBD1 matching over 9 bases. The germline V gene encodes CDR1 SQVTM and CDR2 ANQGSEA. V lost 4 bases, J lost 4 bases, and 17 bases stayed unmatched. This CDR3 is built from 18 residues. CDR3 amino acids: CSVVPPGQGKVVGNTIYF. The CDR3 bases are TGCAGCGTTGTCCCACCGGGACAGGGAAAGGTGGTAGGAAACACCATATATTTT.

This clonotype was counted a few times. The chain employs TRBV18 and TRBJ1-5, with D maybe TRBD1 (6 bases). V gave up 2 bases and J gave up 4 bases, with 12 bases separating them. CDR1 KGHSH and CDR2 LQKENI come from the germline V gene. This CDR3 has 15 residues. Here the CDR3 DNA reads TGTGCCAGCTCACCAAGCGGGGGCGAGAATCAGCCCCAGCATTTT. It encodes CASSPSGGENQPQHF.

The chain joins TRBV20-1 to TRBJ1-2; 7 nucleotides align to TRBD1. This CDR3 region has 12 residues. The germline gives CDR1 DFQATT, CDR2 SNEGSKA (reference sequence). The CDR3 region is CSFQGGNYGYTF. CDR3 bases: TGCAGCTTCCAGGGGGGTAACTATGGCTACACCTTC.